This T cell receptor beta chain derives from a study of T-cell reconstitution after alpha-beta-depleted transplantation in children. Study outcomes and limitations: Day-60 TCRbeta diversity that was high in some patients was derived from surviving recipient T cells and thymic progenitors.

CDR3 length: 16 residues. Trimming took off 2 bases at V and 1 base at J, with 11 bases between the two ends. Germline V CDR1 and CDR2: KGHSH, LQKENI. Molecular barcoding with unique molecular identifiers was used for the TCRbeta library. TCRdb called the PCR reads again in MiXCR, with one record for every CDR3 protein. The sample contains hundreds of thousands of distinct CDR3 sequences, less than 15% of which appear only once. With regard to this clonotype: Antigen: not known.

The chain is built from TRBV18 and TRBJ2-2; D may be TRBD1 or TRBD2 (5 bases each). The source is a girl aged 2 to 10 with congenital amegakaryocytic thrombocytopenia, due to receive a stem cell transplant. Material: PBMCs, obtained before TCRalphabeta/CD19-depleted stem cell transplant. CDR3 residues: CASSPTRTRNTGELFF. The CDR3 coding sequence is TGTGCCAGCTCACCAACTAGGACAAGGAACACCGGGGAGCTGTTTTTT.